There are a few counts of the clone carrying this T cell receptor (beta chain). What it binds is unknown. The sample comes from a study of cytomegalovirus exposure and HLA in healthy donors. Study information: Caucasian-associated ancestry cluster membership applied to about four fifths of around 400 genotyped donors.

Trimming cost V 0 bases and J 4 bases; bases outside gene matches: 5. The CDR3 totals 16 residues. Germline values: CDR1 MNHEY, CDR2 SVGAGI. Study-level points and caveats: By a later analysis, the bulk of CMV-associated TCR beta chains appeared HLA-restricted.

Nominally healthy donors were sampled, though unrecorded immune exposures were likely. PCR involved 60 Vbeta and 13 Jbeta primers. Profiling relied on immunoSEQ multiplex PCR, and the TCRdb table lists in-frame clones only, not all of them. There are roughly 120,000 clones in the sample; over 8% occur only once, and about 5.5% lies in the top ten. The sequencing sample was made of PBMCs. This chain joins TRBV6-5 and TRBJ1-4; 7 bases align to TRBD1. The source of this sequence is a man in his forties or fifties in good health and CMV-seronegative. The CDR3 nucleotides are TGTGCCAGCAGTTACTCGACAGGGCGGCGTAATGAAAAACTGTTTTTT. It codes for CASSYSTGRRNEKLFF.